These T cell receptor beta chains were read from a single sample in a study of cytomegalovirus exposure and HLA in healthy donors. The assay was immunoSEQ multiplex PCR, and TCRdb's table has in-frame clones only and misses some. The profile shows roughly 110,000 clones, about 88% of them singletons. Source material: PBMCs. These receptors were collected from a young woman in good health and CMV-seropositive. Both conserved end residues are trimmed from each CDR3.

J | V | CDR3
TRBJ1-1 | TRBV6-5 | ASSYRDFAEAF
TRBJ1-6 | TRBV2 | ASTGQFSVGSPLH
TRBJ2-3 | TRBV15 | ATSRELAPLTDTQY
TRBJ2-2 | TRBV5-4 | ASSREGGYTGELF
TRBJ1-2 | TRBV6-5 | ASSRTGGAYGYT
TRBJ2-1 | TRBV6-1 | ASRGEGRTFNEQF
TRBJ1-1 | TRBV10-2 | ASSEPKQGVSEAF
TRBJ1-2 | TRBV19 | ASSIRGVYGYT
TRBJ2-3 | TRBV18 | ASSRDRELQY
TRBJ1-1 | TRBV19 | ASSIGALAEAF
TRBJ2-3 | TRBV10-1 | ASSAGQGETDTQY
TRBJ1-6 | TRBV5-1 | ASSSGQGMNHSPLH
TRBJ1-2 | TRBV2 | ASSGYGL
TRBJ1-6 | TRBV6-1 | ASSDRGSYNSPLH
TRBJ2-7 | TRBV28 | ASSFAGVGSYEQY
TRBJ2-2 | TRBV10-3 | AMTNTGELF
TRBJ2-5 | TRBV5-1 | ASSNFAGETQY
TRBJ1-3 | TRBV5-4 | ASSAPGQGAGGNTIY
TRBJ1-4 | TRBV6-5 | ASSLAGNEKLF
TRBJ1-1 | TRBV5-6 | ASSLSRVNTEAF
TRBJ2-1 | TRBV4-2 | ASSPGLAGGYARF
TRBJ2-1 | TRBV2 | ASKQGYEQF
TRBJ2-2 | TRBV27 | ASSGVRGSGELF
TRBJ2-5 | TRBV9 | ASSPEHDSQETQY
TRBJ2-1 | TRBV4-1 | ASSHWGQGGLDNEQF
TRBJ1-1 | TRBV28 | ASSRYRAHTEAF
TRBJ1-6 | TRBV27 | ASSQLRTGRDSPLH
TRBJ1-1 | TRBV7-9 | ASSLSEAEAF
TRBJ1-5 | TRBV13 | ASSSDRNQPQH
TRBJ2-2 | TRBV9 | ASSVVATNTGELF
TRBJ2-1 | TRBV7-9 | ASRGPISYNEQF
TRBJ1-2 | TRBV9 | ASSAEDGYT
TRBJ1-2 | TRBV7-2 | ASSLSPGLANYGYT
TRBJ2-2 | TRBV19 | ASSIRLAGGGTGELF
TRBJ1-6 | TRBV5-4 | ASSLGTGGRNSPLH
TRBJ1-3 | TRBV7-8 | ASSLAGAGNTIY
TRBJ2-1 | TRBV28 | ASSSRQVSKVNEQF
TRBJ2-7 | TRBV19 | ASSIGSGNSYEQY
TRBJ1-2 | TRBV27 | ASSFTGNYGYT
TRBJ2-3 | TRBV5-1 | ASSSDYRGETATDTQY
TRBJ2-3 | TRBV6-6 | ASGRGGAPPTDTQY
TRBJ2-7 | TRBV11-2 | ASSLDPGHYEQY
TRBJ1-3 | TRBV4-1 | ASSQVRQGGNTIY
TRBJ2-7 | TRBV15 | ATSRDRYEQY
TRBJ1-6 | TRBV28 | ASSFLEFNSPLH
TRBJ2-1 | TRBV28 | ASSFRSGGYNEQF
TRBJ1-6 | TRBV28 | ASSRGQGTCQ
TRBJ1-1 | TRBV28 | ASRLGGRAF
TRBJ1-5 | TRBV19 | ASSIVEGWNQPQH
TRBJ1-1 | TRBV28 | ASRLEQGHTEAF
TRBJ1-3 | TRBV6-5 | ASSPTGGSGNTIY
TRBJ1-3 | TRBV28 | ASTPTYGNTIY
TRBJ1-1 | TRBV5-6 | ASSLFPTANTEAF
TRBJ1-4 | TRBV6-5 | ASSYSPTATNEKLF
TRBJ1-6 | TRBV7-4 | ASSAGTGGISSYNSPLH
TRBJ1-5 | TRBV28 | ASRPGGGVPHQPQH
TRBJ2-5 | TRBV6-5 | ASSYSIAGGQETQY